A single sample is the source of the 24 T cell receptor beta chains below, sequenced in a study of T cells after yellow fever vaccination. One entry per CDR3 protein results from TCRdb running MiXCR on the 5' RACE reads. The table has some 600,000 distinct CDR3 sequences, less than 20% seen once. The sequences come from PBMCs, collected about 5 days after the first yellow fever vaccination. These TCRs come from a man aged 18 to 29 who received the YFV17D yellow fever vaccine.

This clonotype was seen a few times. The V call is TRBV18, the J call TRBJ1-5; D call uncertain. Germline CDR1 KGHSH, CDR2 LQKENI. V shed 3 bases and J shed 3 bases, with 6 bases lying between them. The CDR3 has 13 amino acids. The CDR3 region is CASSPRANQPQHF. The CDR3 coding sequence is TGTGCCAGCTCACCGCGAGCCAATCAGCCCCAGCATTTT.

On this clonotype itself: The junction shows a germline mismatch at one end, possibly a read error. The chain joins TRBV6-5 to TRBJ2-5; D is uncertain. CDR1 MNHEY and CDR2 SVGAGI come from the germline V gene. This CDR3 has 15 amino acids. CDR3 region: CASSDSTRPLETQYF. The CDR3 nucleotides are TGTGCCAGCAGTGACTCAACCAGGCCTTTAGAGACCCAGTACTTC.

This clonotype was observed a handful of times. The V and J genes are TRBV7-9 and TRBJ2-5; a weak D match, TRBD2 (5 bases). V shed 5 bases and J shed 5 bases, with 15 bases lying between them. In germline, CDR1 is SEHNR, CDR2 FQNEAQ (reference sequence). There are 14 residues in the CDR3. The CDR3 region is CASSPGVSRETQYF. CDR3 DNA sequence: TGTGCCAGCAGCCCCGGGGTCAGTAGGGAGACCCAGTACTTC.

This clonotype was seen only a few times. The chain recombines TRBV10-1 with TRBJ2-3; 8 bases are shared with TRBD2. J gave up 5 bases and V 3 bases, and 13 bases lay outside the gene matches. The germline V gene has CDR1 WNHNN and CDR2 SYGVQD (reference sequence). The CDR3 extends over 17 amino acids. For the CDR3, the DNA is TGCGCCAGCAGTGACCTAAACTTCGGGGGGGACCTAGATACGCAGTATTTT. This codes for CASSDLNFGGDLDTQYF.

This CDR3 is CASSYGTSGSGELFF. CDR3 coding DNA: TGTGCCAGCAGCTACGGGACTAGCGGGTCCGGGGAGCTGTTTTTT. The chain uses TRBV9 and TRBJ2-2; 12 bases are a match to TRBD2. Losses at the gene ends were 4 bases for V and 6 bases for J; bases not matched to a gene: 4. The CDR3 runs to 15 residues. Germline CDR1 SGDLS, CDR2 YYNGEE. Full variable domain (missing parts from reference TRBV9 and TRBJ2-2): DSGVTQTPKHLITATGQRVTLRCSPRSGDLSVYWYQQSLDQGLQFLIQYYNGEERAKGNILERFSAQQFPDLHSELNLSSLELGDSALYFCASSYGTSGSGELFFGEGSRLTVL.

This clonotype was seen repeatedly, ten times or more. V is TRBV5-1 and J is TRBJ2-1; TRBD1 might be the D (6 bases). From germline, CDR1 is SGHRS and CDR2 YFSETQ. With 4 bases removed from V and 10 bases from J, the gap between germline ends came to 12 bases. This CDR3 region has 12 residues. In nucleotides, the CDR3 is TGCGCCAGCAGCCTGGACAGCCCGGAGCAGTTCTTC. Protein: CASSLDSPEQFF.

The sample holds a few counts of this clonotype. The rearrangement joins TRBV28 to TRBJ2-3, with 14 bases that match TRBD2. CDR1 is MDHEN, CDR2 SYDVKM, per germline. The CDR3 has 16 residues. The V and J ends lost 5 bases and 4 bases, in that order; junction bases with no gene match: 5. CDR3: CASSPGLAGAADTQYF. In DNA, the CDR3 is TGTGCCAGCAGTCCGGGACTAGCGGGGGCGGCAGATACGCAGTATTTT.

This clonotype showed up many times. This sequence joins TRBV5-4 and TRBJ2-5; TRBD1 aligns across 8 bases. V dropped 4 bases and J dropped 5; count of bases not matched to a gene: 7. The germline V gene encodes CDR1 SGHNT and CDR2 YYREEE (reference sequence). The CDR3 length is 14 residues. CDR3 DNA: TGTGCCAGCAGCAGACAGGGGTCGGTGGAGACCCAGTACTTC. Protein sequence: CASSRQGSVETQYF.

The genes are TRBV5-6 and TRBJ1-1; no clear D gene. Trimming shortened V by 1 base and J by 0 bases, and 10 bases separated the two germline ends. CDR3 length: 15 residues. Germline V gene sequence: CDR1 SGHDT, CDR2 YYEEEE. The CDR3, as DNA: TGTGCCAGCAGCTTGTTCCCGGGAATGAACACTGAAGCTTTCTTT. Its protein product is CASSLFPGMNTEAFF.

V and J are TRBV5-6 and TRBJ2-7; 9 bases are a match to TRBD1. V shed 5 bases, J shed 1 base, and the junction held 4 bases outside the gene matches. Germline-derived CDR1 and CDR2 are SGHDT and YYEEEE. The CDR3 contains 14 residues. This CDR3 is CASRGTGKSYEQYF. The DNA of the CDR3 is TGTGCCAGCAGAGGGACAGGGAAGTCCTACGAGCAGTACTTC.

The rearrangement links TRBV7-2 to TRBJ2-7; 9 bases match TRBD2. With V trimmed by 5 bases and J by 9 bases, 5 bases remained unmatched. Germline CDR1 and CDR2: SGHTA and FQGNSA. The CDR3 is made up of 12 amino acids. Here the CDR3 DNA reads TGTGCCAGCAGCAGTAGCGGGGGTTGGCAGTACTTC. Translation: CASSSSGGWQYF.

The chain is built from TRBV5-1 and TRBJ1-2; possibly TRBD1 for D (6 bases). The V gene's germline CDR1 is SGHRS and CDR2 YFSETQ. V lost 4 bases and J lost 4, with 17 bases in between. The CDR3 totals 15 residues. The CDR3 protein is CASSPGEAGVYGYTF. The CDR3 region has the DNA TGCGCCAGCAGCCCCGGGGAGGCAGGGGTCTATGGCTACACCTTC. The variable domain in full, completed from reference TRBV5-1 and TRBJ1-2, reads KAGVTQTPRYLIKTRGQQVTLSCSPISGHRSVSWYQQTPGQGLQFLFEYFSETQRNKGNFPGRFSGRQFSNSRSEMNVSTLELGDSALYLCASSPGEAGVYGYTFGSGTRLTVV.

This clonotype was seen a few times. The chain links TRBV27 to TRBJ2-1; 8 positions agree with TRBD1. The CDR3 is 14 amino acids. V lost 4 bases to trimming and J lost 9 bases; unmatched junction nucleotides: 8. The V gene's germline CDR1 is MNHEY and CDR2 SMNVEV (reference sequence). In nucleotides, the CDR3 is TGTGCCAGCAGTTCAGGGGGCCGGTTGGGTGAGCAGTTCTTC. It encodes CASSSGGRLGEQFF.

This clonotype showed up just a few times. The rearrangement links TRBV12-3 or TRBV12-4 to TRBJ1-2; possibly TRBD1 for D (5 bases). The CDR3 runs 15 residues. V lost 4 bases, J lost 8 bases, and 20 bases lay in between. CDR3 protein: CASSSLLTAAQGYTF. The CDR3 DNA reads as TGTGCCAGCAGTTCTTTATTGACAGCTGCTCAGGGCTACACCTTC.

This clonotype has only a few counts. The genes are TRBV20-1 and TRBJ1-2; 10 positions agree with TRBD1. The V and J ends lost 3 bases and 1 base, in that order; junction bases with no gene match: 5. The CDR3 totals 15 residues. Germline V lookup: CDR1 DFQATT, CDR2 SNEGSKA (reference sequence). The CDR3 sequence: CSASPGQGDNYGYTF. The CDR3, as DNA: TGCAGTGCTAGTCCTGGACAGGGGGATAACTATGGCTACACCTTC.

The V and J genes are TRBV2 and TRBJ1-6; D is unclear. Looked up from germline, CDR1 is SNHLY and CDR2 is FYNNEI. V was cut by 0 bases and J by 5 bases, with 8 bases left in between. The CDR3 has 15 residues. The CDR3 sequence is CASSEASGNNSPLHF. In DNA, the CDR3 is TGTGCCAGCAGTGAAGCGTCCGGTAATAATTCACCCCTCCACTTT.

This clonotype appeared a few times. This chain uses TRBV20-1 with TRBJ2-3, with D maybe TRBD2 (5 bases). With 3 bases removed from V and 4 bases from J, the gap between germline ends came to 14 bases. Germline V gene sequence: CDR1 DFQATT, CDR2 SNEGSKA (reference sequence). This CDR3 comprises 14 residues. The CDR3 spells CSASERLTADTQYF. CDR3 nucleotide sequence: TGCAGTGCTAGTGAGAGACTAACGGCAGATACGCAGTATTTT.

Concerning this clonotype: Since a much larger clone is just one base distant, this may be a read error. The chain has TRBV7-9 and TRBJ2-3; possibly TRBD1 for D (6 bases). Trimming took 5 bases from V and 0 from J, leaving 9 bases between them. The CDR3 consists of 14 residues. Germline assignment: CDR1 SEHNR and CDR2 FQNEAQ (reference sequence). The DNA for the CDR3 is TGTGCCAGCAGCATAGACAGGAGCACAGATACGCAGTATTTT. As protein: CASSIDRSTDTQYF.

This clonotype has only a few counts. The rearrangement uses TRBV7-8 and TRBJ2-7; 8 nucleotides agree with TRBD2. V gave up 3 bases and J gave up 0 bases; unmatched junction bases: 10. Germline values: CDR1 SGHVS, CDR2 FQNEAQ. The CDR3 length is 17 residues. In DNA form, the CDR3 reads TGTGCCAGCAGCTTCCCCGAAGCGGGGGATAGCTCCTACGAGCAGTACTTC. This encodes CASSFPEAGDSSYEQYF. Using reference TRBV7-8 and TRBJ2-7 for the parts outside the CDR3, the full variable domain is GAGVSQSPRYKVAKRGQDVALRCDPISGHVSLFWYQQALGQGPEFLTYFQNEAQLDKSGLPSDRFFAERPEGSVSTLKIQRTQQEDSAVYLCASSFPEAGDSSYEQYFGPGTRLTVT.

The CDR3 reads CSLYPLAGTDTQYF. The DNA of the CDR3 is TGCAGTTTGTACCCACTAGCGGGGACAGATACGCAGTATTTT. The chain is built from TRBV20-1 and TRBJ2-3; 10 bases are shared with TRBD2. The CDR3 has 14 residues. Losses at the gene ends were 8 bases for V and 3 bases for J; bases not matched to a gene: 8. Looked up from germline, CDR1 is DFQATT and CDR2 is SNEGSKA (reference sequence).

In its sample, this clonotype was seen a few times. This sequence joins TRBV6-1 and TRBJ1-5, with D uncertain. V gave up 6 bases and J gave up 2 bases, with 8 bases separating them. The CDR3 runs 13 residues. Germline V gives CDR1 MNHNS, CDR2 SASEGT. CDR3 amino acids: CASSQHRNQPQHF. Written as DNA, the CDR3 is TGTGCCAGCAGCCAACACCGCAATCAGCCCCAGCATTTT.

In its sample, this clonotype was seen many times. The chain employs TRBV28 and TRBJ1-1; TRBD1 aligns across 9 bases. After removal of 4 bases from V and 8 bases from J, the junction contained 5 bases not matched to a gene. Germline assignment: CDR1 MDHEN and CDR2 SYDVKM. This CDR3 contains 13 residues. The CDR3 is CASSWGGQGEAFF. The CDR3 region has the DNA TGTGCCAGCAGTTGGGGGGGACAGGGCGAAGCTTTCTTT.

V gene TRBV10-3 combines with J gene TRBJ2-7; unclear D gene. This CDR3 comprises 14 residues. V dropped 0 bases and J dropped 9 bases, with 15 bases sitting between them. Looked up from germline, CDR1 is ENHRY and CDR2 is SYGVKD. CDR3 residues: CAISESVRAGAQYF. The CDR3 region has the DNA TGTGCCATCAGTGAGTCGGTGAGAGCTGGTGCGCAGTACTTC.

This clonotype appeared a few times. The chain couples TRBV7-2 to TRBJ2-7; tentative D call: TRBD1 (5 bases). Trimming took off 2 bases at V and 1 base at J, with 9 bases between the two ends. Germline CDR1 and CDR2: SGHTA and FQGNSA. This CDR3 has 14 residues. DNA of the CDR3: TGTGCCAGCAGCTTAACAGGTACATCCTACGAGCAGTACTTC. Its translation: CASSLTGTSYEQYF.